These 22 T cell receptor beta chains were all obtained from the same sample, sequenced in a study of cytomegalovirus exposure and HLA in healthy donors. 60 Vbeta and 13 Jbeta primers were used in PCR. The table came from immunoSEQ multiplex PCR; TCRdb's copy has only in-frame clones and leaves some out. The profile shows around 150,000 clones, around 79% of them singletons. Sequencing was done on a sample of PBMCs. The receptors were sampled from a man aged 45-60 years in good health and CMV-seropositive.

The chain combines TRBV6-1 with TRBJ2-3; maybe TRBD1 (6 bases). This CDR3 is 14 amino acids long. The V gene's germline CDR1 is MNHNS and CDR2 SASEGT. V shed 5 bases and J shed 9 bases, with 18 bases lying between them. The DNA of the CDR3 is TGTGCCAGCAGTTCCGGGACATCTATAGAAACGCAGTATTTT. It yields the protein CASSSGTSIETQYF.

The chain has TRBV2 and TRBJ2-1; the match to TRBD1 covers 9 bases. CDR1 and CDR2 from the germline V gene are SNHLY and FYNNEI. J lost 3 bases, V lost 6 bases, and 6 bases had no gene match. This CDR3 comprises 15 residues. CDR3 nucleotides: TGTGCCAGCAGACCTGGACAGGGGATCTACAATGAGCAGTTCTTC. This translates into CASRPGQGIYNEQFF. The entire variable domain, with the rest obtained from reference TRBV2 and TRBJ2-1, is as follows: EPEVTQTPSHQVTQMGQEVILRCVPISNHLYFYWYRQILGQKVEFLVSFYNNEISEKSEIFDDQFSVERPDGSNFTLKIRSTKLEDSAMYFCASRPGQGIYNEQFFGPGTRLTVL.

J is TRBJ1-2 and V is TRBV19; 8 bases line up with TRBD1. From germline, CDR1 is LNHDA and CDR2 SQIVND (reference sequence). This CDR3 is 14 amino acids long. The trim removed 5 bases at V and 4 bases at J, leaving 6 bases unmatched. The CDR3 loop reads CASSQDRGGYGYTF. The CDR3 DNA sequence: TGTGCCAGTAGTCAAGACAGGGGAGGCTATGGCTACACCTTC.

This clone was seen only a few times. J is TRBJ2-7 and V is TRBV15, with D unresolved. The CDR3 is 14 residues long. Trimming removed 4 bases from V and 5 bases from J, with 15 bases in between. The germline V gene encodes CDR1 LNHNV and CDR2 YYDKDF (reference sequence). The CDR3, as DNA: TGTGCCACCAGCACTTTTCCGGGTTCGGACGAGCAGTACTTC. This sequence encodes CATSTFPGSDEQYF.

The J gene is TRBJ1-5, the V gene TRBV6-5; D remains unclear. From germline, CDR1 is MNHEY and CDR2 SVGAGI. Trimming left V 4 bases short and J 1 base short, with 8 bases between. The CDR3 totals 14 residues. CDR3 in amino acids: CASSSGASNQPQHF. The CDR3 DNA reads as TGTGCCAGCAGTTCCGGTGCCAGCAATCAGCCCCAGCATTTT.

The chain couples TRBV5-1 to TRBJ2-2, with D perhaps matching TRBD1 (6 bases). Germline-derived CDR1 and CDR2 are SGHRS and YFSETQ. The CDR3 consists of 13 residues. Trimming took 3 bases from V and 8 from J, leaving 11 bases between them. CDR3 nucleotide sequence: TGCGCCAGCAGCTCAGGGGATATAGGGGAGCTGTTTTTT. The encoded protein is CASSSGDIGELFF.

The V and J genes are TRBV7-8 and TRBJ2-7, with TRBD1 identical over 12 bases. Germline CDR1 SGHVS, CDR2 FQNEAQ. The CDR3 consists of 19 residues. Losses at the gene ends were 5 bases for V and 0 bases for J; bases not matched to a gene: 14. CDR3 sequence: CASSPDIRDRGPSSYEQYF. In DNA, the CDR3 is TGTGCCAGCAGCCCCGACATCCGGGACAGGGGGCCTAGCTCCTACGAGCAGTACTTC.

The rearrangement joins TRBV6-1 to TRBJ2-5, with TRBD1 identical over 9 bases. V gave up 6 bases and J gave up 4 bases; unmatched junction bases: 9. Germline V lookup: CDR1 MNHNS, CDR2 SASEGT. The length of the CDR3 is 15 residues. For the CDR3, the DNA is TGTGCCAGCAGGGAACTCACGGGACAGGGAGAGACCCAGTACTTC. Translation: CASRELTGQGETQYF.

V and J are TRBV7-8 and TRBJ1-6; D is perhaps TRBD1 (5 bases). Per germline, CDR1 SGHVS and CDR2 FQNEAQ. V lost 4 bases, J lost 8 bases, and 18 bases lay in between. There are 16 residues in the CDR3. CDR3: CASSSGRVLGDSPLHF. The DNA of the CDR3 is TGTGCCAGCAGCTCAGGGAGGGTTCTAGGCGATTCACCCCTCCACTTT.

In its sample, this clone was seen a few times. The chain employs TRBV4-3 and TRBJ1-1; TRBD1 is a possible D gene (5 bases). The CDR3 runs 14 residues. The germline CDR1 and CDR2 sequences are LGHNA and YSLEER. The germline V and J ends were trimmed by 2 bases and 11 bases, with 18 bases remaining between them. CDR3 protein: CASSQSWRLGGAFF. CDR3 DNA: TGCGCCAGCAGCCAATCTTGGCGGTTGGGGGGGGCTTTCTTT.

This clone appeared a few times. The V call is TRBV7-9, the J call TRBJ1-5, with D hard to call. The CDR3 has 16 residues. Trimming left V 1 base short and J 0 bases short, with 10 bases between. Germline V gene lookup returns CDR1 SEHNR and CDR2 FQNEAQ (reference sequence). The CDR3, as DNA: TGTGCCAGCAGCTTAGGGCCACCTTATAGCAATCAGCCCCAGCATTTT. Protein product: CASSLGPPYSNQPQHF. Complete variable domain (other parts from reference TRBV7-9 and TRBJ1-5): DTGVSQNPRHKITKRGQNVTFRCDPISEHNRLYWYRQTLGQGPEFLTYFQNEAQLEKSRLLSDRFSAERPKGSFSTLEIQRTEQGDSAMYLCASSLGPPYSNQPQHFGDGTRLSIL.

CDR3 DNA: TGTGCCAGCAGCGGACAGGGCCGGGGCTTAAGCTATGGCTACACCTTC. It is translated as CASSGQGRGLSYGYTF. The chain has TRBV9 and TRBJ1-2; 7 nucleotides match TRBD1. CDR3 size: 16 residues. Germline V gene sequence: CDR1 SGDLS, CDR2 YYNGEE. V gave up 3 bases and J gave up 4 bases; unmatched junction bases: 12.

The chain combines TRBV28 with TRBJ2-7, with 12 bases fitting TRBD1. V gave up 6 bases and J gave up 4 bases; unmatched junction bases: 4. This CDR3 spans 14 amino acids. Per germline, CDR1 MDHEN and CDR2 SYDVKM. The DNA of the CDR3 is TGTGCCAGCAGGGGGACAGGGGGCGAGTACGAGCAGTACGTC. It codes for CASRGTGGEYEQYV.

This sequence joins TRBV10-3 and TRBJ2-5, with 9 positions matching TRBD2. Trimming removed 0 bases from V and 2 bases from J; junction bases left unmatched: 13. The CDR3 sequence is 19 residues long. Per the germline V gene, CDR1 is ENHRY and CDR2 is SYGVKD. This CDR3 reads CAISESKTSGRTDQETQYF. For the CDR3, the DNA is TGTGCCATCAGTGAGTCAAAGACTAGCGGTCGAACGGATCAAGAGACCCAGTACTTC.

On this clone itself: The germline gene is not matched at one end of the junction; a read error may be the cause. CDR3 in amino acids: CASSLGFGQGVEQYF. CDR3 in DNA: TGTGCCAGCAGCCTAGGGTTTGGACAGGGAGTCGAGCAGTACTTC. The V and J genes are TRBV13 and TRBJ2-7; the match to TRBD1 covers 8 bases. CDR3 length: 15 amino acids. CDR1 is PRHDT, CDR2 FYEKMQ, per germline (reference sequence).

This chain links TRBV15 with TRBJ2-7; TRBD1 is a possible D gene (6 bases). Per germline, CDR1 LNHNV and CDR2 YYDKDF (reference sequence). The V and J ends lost 3 bases and 0 bases respectively, with 9 bases between them. This CDR3 region has 14 residues. CDR3: CATSRSGASYEQYF. Written as DNA, the CDR3 is TGTGCCACCAGCAGGTCAGGGGCCTCCTACGAGCAGTACTTC.

The genes are TRBV5-1 and TRBJ2-5; D perhaps matches TRBD2 (6 bases). Germline values: CDR1 SGHRS, CDR2 YFSETQ. Trimming pared 3 bases from V and 3 bases from J, leaving 12 bases between. This CDR3 contains 14 residues. CDR3 nucleotides: TGCGCCAGCAGCTCTGGACGGGGGAAAGAGACCCAGTACTTC. This gives the protein CASSSGRGKETQYF.

The J gene is TRBJ1-1, the V gene TRBV27, with D possibly being TRBD1 (6 bases). V dropped 5 bases and J dropped 0 bases, with 13 bases sitting between them. The V gene's germline CDR1 is MNHEY and CDR2 SMNVEV (reference sequence). This CDR3 is 15 amino acids long. DNA for the CDR3: TGTGCCAGCAGTCCGCTTACAGGGATGAACACTGAAGCTTTCTTT. Translated: CASSPLTGMNTEAFF.

The rearrangement uses TRBV28 and TRBJ2-7, with TRBD1 as a possible D gene (6 bases). The germline V gene encodes CDR1 MDHEN and CDR2 SYDVKM. The CDR3 has 12 residues. Trimming stripped 3 bases from V and 6 bases from J, with 9 bases between. The CDR3 DNA reads TGTGCCAGCAGTTTTTGGGGGCGCGAGCAGTACTTC. Translated, it gives CASSFWGREQYF.

J is TRBJ2-1 and V is TRBV7-9, with 9 bases that match TRBD2. The CDR3 has 15 amino acids. The trim removed 1 base at V and 8 bases at J, leaving 6 bases unmatched. Germline CDR1 reads SEHNR; CDR2 reads FQNEAQ (reference sequence). The chain's CDR3 is CASSLEWRGGDEQFF. The CDR3 DNA sequence: TGTGCCAGCAGCTTAGAGTGGCGGGGGGGCGATGAGCAGTTCTTC.

This chain joins TRBV11-3 and TRBJ1-1; a possible D gene is TRBD1 (6 bases). Trimming cost V 4 bases and J 1 base, with 7 bases left between them. The germline gives CDR1 SGHNT, CDR2 YENEEA. CDR3 length: 13 residues. The CDR3 loop is CASSSTGNTEAFF. CDR3 DNA: TGTGCCAGCAGCTCGACAGGGAACACTGAAGCTTTCTTT.

This clone was seen once. The gene calls are TRBV6-6 and TRBJ2-7; 7 nucleotides agree with TRBD1. The V and J ends lost 8 bases and 4 bases, in that order; junction bases with no gene match: 8. The CDR3 loop spans 13 amino acids. Germline V gene data show CDR1 as MNHNY and CDR2 as SVGAGI (reference sequence). The CDR3 loop reads CASLNRGLYEQYF. DNA of the CDR3: TGTGCCAGCCTCAACAGGGGTTTATACGAGCAGTACTTC.